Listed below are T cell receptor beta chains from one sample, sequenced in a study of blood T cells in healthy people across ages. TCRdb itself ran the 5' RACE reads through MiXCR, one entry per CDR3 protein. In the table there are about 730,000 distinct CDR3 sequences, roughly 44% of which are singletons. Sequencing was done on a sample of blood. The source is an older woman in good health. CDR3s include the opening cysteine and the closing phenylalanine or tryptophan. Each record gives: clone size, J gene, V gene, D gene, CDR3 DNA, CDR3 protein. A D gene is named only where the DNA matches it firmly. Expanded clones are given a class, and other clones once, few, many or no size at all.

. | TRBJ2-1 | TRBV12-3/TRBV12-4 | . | TGTGCCAGCACCCCGTCGGGGGGCCTTCAAGAGACCCAGTTCTTC | CASTPSGGLQETQFF
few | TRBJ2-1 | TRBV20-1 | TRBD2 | TGCAGTGCTAGAGTAGCGGGACTGGCCAATGAGCAGTTCTTC | CSARVAGLANEQFF
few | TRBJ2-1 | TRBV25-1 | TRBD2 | TGTGCCAGCAGCCGAGAGGCTAGCGGCCCCAATGAGCAGTTCTTC | CASSREASGPNEQFF
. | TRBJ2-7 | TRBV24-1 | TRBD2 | TGTGCCACCGGGACGGGACTAGCGGGGGCCTACGAGCAGTACTTC | CATGTGLAGAYEQYF
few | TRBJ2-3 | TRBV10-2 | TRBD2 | TGCGCCAGCGGGACTAGCGGAACCCTGGGCACAGATACGCAGTATTTT | CASGTSGTLGTDTQYF
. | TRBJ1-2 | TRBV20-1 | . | TGCAGTGCTAGATTAACGGGCGGCTACACCTTC | CSARLTGGYTF
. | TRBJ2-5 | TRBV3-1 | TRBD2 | TGTGCCAGCAGCCAAGTCGGGGGGGTCGAGACCCAGTACTTC | CASSQVGGVETQYF
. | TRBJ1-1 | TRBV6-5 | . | TGTGCCGGCAGTTACGCGATCGCCCCATACACTGAAGCTTTCTTT | CAGSYAIAPYTEAFF
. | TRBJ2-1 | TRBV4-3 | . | TGCGCCAGCAGCCATCGGGTTGGCAGTTACAATGAGCAGTTCTTC | CASSHRVGSYNEQFF
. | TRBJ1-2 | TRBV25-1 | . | TGTGCCCTGTGCAGGTGCAGAGAGTATGGCTACACCTTC | CALCRCREYGYTF
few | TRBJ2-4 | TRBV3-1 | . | TGTGCCAGCAGCCAAGTCCAAAACATTCAGTACTTC | CASSQVQNIQYF
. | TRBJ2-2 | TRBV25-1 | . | TGTGCCAGTAACGAGGGGGGTTACACCGGGGAGCTGTTTTTT | CASNEGGYTGELFF
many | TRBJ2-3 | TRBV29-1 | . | TGCAGCCCGCTCGGACCCTCAGGTTGGACAGATACGCAGTATTTT | CSPLGPSGWTDTQYF
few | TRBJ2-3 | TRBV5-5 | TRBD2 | TGTGCCAGCAGCCCCGGGACTAGCGGAGTGGTAGATACGCAGTATTTT | CASSPGTSGVVDTQYF
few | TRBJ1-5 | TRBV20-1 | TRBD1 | TGCAGTGCTAGACGACAGGGTTCAGGGGGGAGCAATCAGCCCCAGCATTTT | CSARRQGSGGSNQPQHF
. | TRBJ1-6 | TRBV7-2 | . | TGTGCCGGCAGCTTGGCGACAGTCACAATTTCACCCCTCCACTTT | CAGSLATVTISPLHF
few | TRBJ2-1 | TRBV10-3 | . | TGTGCCATCAGTGACGGGTCTTCTCGTGGGTTGTTCTTC | CAISDGSSRGLFF
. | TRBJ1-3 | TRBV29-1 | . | TGCAGCGTTGAAGAAACTGGAAACACCATATATTTT | CSVEETGNTIYF
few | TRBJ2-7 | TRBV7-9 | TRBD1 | TGTGCCAGCAGCTTATTAGACAGGGACTACGAGCAGTACTTC | CASSLLDRDYEQYF
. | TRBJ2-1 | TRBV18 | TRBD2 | TGTGCCAGCTCACCTCCAGCGGGGGGATCGAATGAGCAGTTCTTC | CASSPPAGGSNEQFF
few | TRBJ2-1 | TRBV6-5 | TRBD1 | TGTGCCAGCAGTCGAACGGACAGGTCTAGCAATGAGCAGTTCTTC | CASSRTDRSSNEQFF
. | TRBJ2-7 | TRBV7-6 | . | TGTGCCAGCAGCGTAGGGACGGATCGCGAGCAGTACTTC | CASSVGTDREQYF
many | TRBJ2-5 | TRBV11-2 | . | TGTGCCAGCAGCGGTGACGGGCAAGAGACCCAGTACTTC | CASSGDGQETQYF
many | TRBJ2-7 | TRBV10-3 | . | TGTGCCATCAGGAAAACAGAAGGCCAGCAGTACTTC | CAIRKTEGQQYF
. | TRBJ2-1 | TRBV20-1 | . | TGCAGTGCTAGGGGATCGGGCAATGAGCAGTTCTTC | CSARGSGNEQFF
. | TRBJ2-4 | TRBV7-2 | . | TGTGCCAGCAGCTTCTCGGCGGGACCCAACATTCAGTACTTC | CASSFSAGPNIQYF
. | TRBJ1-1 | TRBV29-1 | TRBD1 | TGCAGCGTTACAGGGGGCGCGAACACTGTAGCTTTCTTT | CSVTGGANTVAFF
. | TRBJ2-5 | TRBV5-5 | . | TGTGCCAGCAGCTTGTACGGGGAAGAGACCCAGTACTTC | CASSLYGEETQYF
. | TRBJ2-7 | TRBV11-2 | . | TGTGCCAGCAGCTTAAATAGCCTTGGAGCAGGGGAGCAGTACTTC | CASSLNSLGAGEQYF
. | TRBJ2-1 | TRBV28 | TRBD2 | TGTGCCAGCAGTTACTTGGGACTAGGTTCCTACAATGAGCAGTTCTTC | CASSYLGLGSYNEQFF
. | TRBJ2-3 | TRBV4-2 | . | TGTGCCAGCAGCACAACTAGCTACGGCACAGATACGCAGTATTTT | CASSTTSYGTDTQYF
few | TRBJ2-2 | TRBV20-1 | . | TGCAGTGCTAGGTCCACCGGGGAGCTGTTTTTT | CSARSTGELFF
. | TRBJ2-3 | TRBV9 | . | TGTGCCAGCAGACCTACTACCAGGGATACGCAGTATTTT | CASRPTTRDTQYF
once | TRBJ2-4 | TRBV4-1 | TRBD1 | TGCGCCAGCAGCCAAGAAGGGGGCGGGCTAGCCAAAAACATTCAGTACTTC | CASSQEGGGLAKNIQYF
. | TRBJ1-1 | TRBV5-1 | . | TGCGCCAGCAGCTTGGGGGGCCTCCGGTCGCCTGAAGCTTTCTTT | CASSLGGLRSPEAFF
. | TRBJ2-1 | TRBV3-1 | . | TGTGCCAGCAGTAGTAGCGCCTATAACTACAATGAGCAGTTCTTC | CASSSSAYNYNEQFF
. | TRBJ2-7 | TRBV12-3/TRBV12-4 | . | TGTGCCAGCAGTTTACTTACCCTTTACGAGCAGTACTTC | CASSLLTLYEQYF
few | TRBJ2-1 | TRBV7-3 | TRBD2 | TGTGCCAGCAGCGCGCATAGCGGGGGGGCTTCCAATGAGCAGTTCTTC | CASSAHSGGASNEQFF
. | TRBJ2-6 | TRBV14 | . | TGTGCCAGCAGCCAAGGGTTCAGGGCGGGCCCCTCTGGGGCCAACGTCCTGACTTTC | CASSQGFRAGPSGANVLTF
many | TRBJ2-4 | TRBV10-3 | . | TGTGCCATCAGTCCGGATGGGGCCAAAAACATTCAGTACTTC | CAISPDGAKNIQYF
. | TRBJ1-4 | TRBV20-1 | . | TGCAGTGCTAGACATGCTGTGGCCACTAATGAAAAACTGTTTTTT | CSARHAVATNEKLFF
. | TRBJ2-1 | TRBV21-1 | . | TGTGCCAGCAGCACCCCTCCGGCGACTAGCGGCTTTAGCTCCTACAATGAGCAGTTCTTC | CASSTPPATSGFSSYNEQFF
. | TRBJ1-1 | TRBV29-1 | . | TGCAGCGTTGAAGGTAGGTCCCCCCGCACTGAAGCTTTCTTT | CSVEGRSPRTEAFF
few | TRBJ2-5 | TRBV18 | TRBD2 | TGTGCCAGCTCAGGCACTAGCGGTAAAGAGACCCAGTACTTC | CASSGTSGKETQYF
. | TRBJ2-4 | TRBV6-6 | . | TGTGCCAGCAGAGGTGAAGGGGTTTCCAAAAACACTCAGTACTTC | CASRGEGVSKNTQYF
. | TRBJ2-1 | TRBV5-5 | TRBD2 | TGTGCCAGCACCGCCGGGACTAGCGGATACAATGAGCGGTTCTTC | CASTAGTSGYNERFF
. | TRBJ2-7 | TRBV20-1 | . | TGCAGTGCTAGGGGGCCCCTGGAGGGTAGCGAGCAGTACTTC | CSARGPLEGSEQYF
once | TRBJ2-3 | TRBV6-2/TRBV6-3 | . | TGTGCCAGCAGCAGTATTTGGACAGCAACAGATACGCGGTATTTT | CASSSIWTATDTRYF
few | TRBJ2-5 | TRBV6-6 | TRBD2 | TGTGCCAGCAGTTCCGCGTTACTAGCGAACCAAGAGACCCAGTACTTC | CASSSALLANQETQYF